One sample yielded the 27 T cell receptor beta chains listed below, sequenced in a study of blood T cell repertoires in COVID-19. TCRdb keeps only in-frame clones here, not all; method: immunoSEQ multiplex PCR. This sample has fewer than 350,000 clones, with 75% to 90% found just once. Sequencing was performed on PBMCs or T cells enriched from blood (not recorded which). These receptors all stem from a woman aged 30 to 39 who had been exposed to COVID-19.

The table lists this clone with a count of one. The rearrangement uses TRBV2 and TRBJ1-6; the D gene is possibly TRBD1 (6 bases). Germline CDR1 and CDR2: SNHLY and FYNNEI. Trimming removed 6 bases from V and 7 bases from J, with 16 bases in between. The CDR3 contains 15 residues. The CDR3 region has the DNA TGTGCCAGCAGCGAAACGGGACAACGAAATTCACCCCTCCACTTT. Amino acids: CASSETGQRNSPLHF.

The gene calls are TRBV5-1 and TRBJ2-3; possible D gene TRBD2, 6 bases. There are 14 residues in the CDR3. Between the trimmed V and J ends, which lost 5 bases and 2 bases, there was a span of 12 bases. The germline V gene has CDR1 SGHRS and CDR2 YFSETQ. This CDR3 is CASRVRDFTDTQYF. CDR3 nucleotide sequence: TGCGCCAGCAGAGTGCGGGACTTCACAGATACGCAGTATTTT.

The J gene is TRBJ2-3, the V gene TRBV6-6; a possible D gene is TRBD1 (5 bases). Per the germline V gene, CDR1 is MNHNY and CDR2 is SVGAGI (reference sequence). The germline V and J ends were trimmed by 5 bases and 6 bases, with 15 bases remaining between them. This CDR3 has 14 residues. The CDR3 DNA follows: TGTGCCAGCAGTCGACCCCAGGACACGGATACGCAGTATTTT. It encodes CASSRPQDTDTQYF.

The CDR3 sequence: CASSNDPVKPESDTQYF. In DNA form, the CDR3 reads TGTGCCAGCAGTAATGATCCGGTTAAACCGGAGTCGGATACGCAGTATTTT. The genes are TRBV6-2 or TRBV6-3 and TRBJ2-3, with no clear D. Germline V gene data show CDR1 as MNHEY and CDR2 as SVGEGT. This CDR3 contains 17 residues. V was cut by 5 bases and J by 6 bases, with 24 bases left in between.

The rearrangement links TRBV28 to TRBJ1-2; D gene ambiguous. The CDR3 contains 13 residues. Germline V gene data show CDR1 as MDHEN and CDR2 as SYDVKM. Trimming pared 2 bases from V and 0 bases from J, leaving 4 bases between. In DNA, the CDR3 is TGTGCCAGCAGTTTACCTCCTAACTATGGCTACACCTTC. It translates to CASSLPPNYGYTF.

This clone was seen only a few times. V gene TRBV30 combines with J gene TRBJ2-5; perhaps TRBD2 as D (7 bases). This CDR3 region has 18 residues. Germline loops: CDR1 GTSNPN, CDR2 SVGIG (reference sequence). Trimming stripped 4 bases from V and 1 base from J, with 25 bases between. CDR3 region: CAWNRIARGRGVQETQYF. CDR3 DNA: TGTGCCTGGAATCGTATCGCCAGGGGCCGGGGGGTCCAAGAGACCCAGTACTTC.

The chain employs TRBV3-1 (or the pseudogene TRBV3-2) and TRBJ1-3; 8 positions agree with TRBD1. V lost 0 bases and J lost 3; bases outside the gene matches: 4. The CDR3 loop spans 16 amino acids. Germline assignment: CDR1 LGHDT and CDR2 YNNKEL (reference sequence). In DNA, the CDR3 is TGTGCCAGCAGCCAAGACCCCGGACAGGGTGGAAACACCATATATTTT. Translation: CASSQDPGQGGNTIYF.

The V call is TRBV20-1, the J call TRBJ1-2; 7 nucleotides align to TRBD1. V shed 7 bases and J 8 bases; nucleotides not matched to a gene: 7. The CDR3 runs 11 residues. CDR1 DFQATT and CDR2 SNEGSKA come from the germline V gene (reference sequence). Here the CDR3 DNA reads TGCAGTGTCAGACAGGGACAGGGCTACACCTTC. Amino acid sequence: CSVRQGQGYTF.

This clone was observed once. CDR3 residues: CASPTRNRGDYGYTF. CDR3 nucleotides: TGTGCCAGCCCTACTCGGAACAGGGGTGACTATGGCTACACCTTC. V and J are TRBV6-4 and TRBJ1-2; 7 bases align to TRBD1. The CDR3 has 15 residues. The germline V gene encodes CDR1 MRHNA and CDR2 SNTAGT. Trimming at V came to 8 bases and at J to 3 bases, leaving 12 bases not matched to a gene.

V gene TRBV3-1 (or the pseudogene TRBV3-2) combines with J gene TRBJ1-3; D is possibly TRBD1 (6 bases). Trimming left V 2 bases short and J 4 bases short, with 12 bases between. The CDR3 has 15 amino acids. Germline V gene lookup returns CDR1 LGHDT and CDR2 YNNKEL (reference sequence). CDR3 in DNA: TGTGCCAGCAGCCAATACAGGGTCTCAGGAAACACCATATATTTT. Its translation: CASSQYRVSGNTIYF.

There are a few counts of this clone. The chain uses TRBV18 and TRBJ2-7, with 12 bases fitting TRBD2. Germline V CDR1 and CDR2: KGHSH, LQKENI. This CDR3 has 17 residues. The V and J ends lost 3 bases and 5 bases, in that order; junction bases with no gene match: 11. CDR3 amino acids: CASSPGTRLAGENEQYF. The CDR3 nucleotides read TGTGCCAGCTCACCCGGAACAAGACTAGCGGGAGAAAACGAGCAGTACTTC.

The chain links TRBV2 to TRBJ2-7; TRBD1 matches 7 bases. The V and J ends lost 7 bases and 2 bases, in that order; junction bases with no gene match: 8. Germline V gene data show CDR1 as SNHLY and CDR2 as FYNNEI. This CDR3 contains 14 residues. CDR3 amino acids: CASTQGVATYEQYF. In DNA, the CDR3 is TGTGCCAGCACCCAGGGGGTGGCAACCTACGAGCAGTACTTC.

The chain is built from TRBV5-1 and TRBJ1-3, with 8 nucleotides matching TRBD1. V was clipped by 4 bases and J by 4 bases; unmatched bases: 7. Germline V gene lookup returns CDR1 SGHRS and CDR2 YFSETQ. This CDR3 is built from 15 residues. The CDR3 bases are TGCGCCAGCAGCCCACGGACAGGGAGGGGAAACACCATATATTTT. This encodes CASSPRTGRGNTIYF.

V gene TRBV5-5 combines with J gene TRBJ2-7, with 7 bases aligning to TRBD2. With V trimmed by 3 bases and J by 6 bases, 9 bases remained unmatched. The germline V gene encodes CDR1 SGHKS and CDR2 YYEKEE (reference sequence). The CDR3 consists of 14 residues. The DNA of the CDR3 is TGTGCCAGCAGCTGGCCGGGGAGGGGTGGCGAGCAGTACTTC. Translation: CASSWPGRGGEQYF.

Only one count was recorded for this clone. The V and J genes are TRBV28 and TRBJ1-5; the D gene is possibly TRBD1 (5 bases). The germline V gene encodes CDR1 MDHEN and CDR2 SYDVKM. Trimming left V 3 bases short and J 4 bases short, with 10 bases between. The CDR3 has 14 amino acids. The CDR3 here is CASSFTAGNQPQHF. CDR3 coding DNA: TGTGCCAGCAGTTTTACAGCAGGGAATCAGCCCCAGCATTTT.

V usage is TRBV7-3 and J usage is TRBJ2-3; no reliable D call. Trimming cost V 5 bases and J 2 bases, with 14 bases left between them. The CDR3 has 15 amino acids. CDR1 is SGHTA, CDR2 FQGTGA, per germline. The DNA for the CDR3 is TGTGCCAGCAGCGTCAACGGAGTAAACACAGATACGCAGTATTTT. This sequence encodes CASSVNGVNTDTQYF.

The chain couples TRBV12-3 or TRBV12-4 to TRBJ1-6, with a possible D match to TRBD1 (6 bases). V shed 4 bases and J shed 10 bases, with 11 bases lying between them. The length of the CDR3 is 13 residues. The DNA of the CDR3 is TGTGCCAGCAGTTCAGGGGTTTTGTCACCCCTCCACTTT. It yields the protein CASSSGVLSPLHF.

As DNA, the CDR3 is TGTGCCAGCAGCCAAGGTTTGGGGGCAAACTATGGCTACACCTTC. The encoded protein is CASSQGLGANYGYTF. This chain links TRBV3-1 (or the pseudogene TRBV3-2) with TRBJ1-2; a weak D match, TRBD1 (6 bases). V dropped 1 base and J dropped 2 bases, with 11 bases sitting between them. This CDR3 has 15 amino acids. CDR1 is LGHDT and CDR2 is YNNKEL in the germline V gene (reference sequence).

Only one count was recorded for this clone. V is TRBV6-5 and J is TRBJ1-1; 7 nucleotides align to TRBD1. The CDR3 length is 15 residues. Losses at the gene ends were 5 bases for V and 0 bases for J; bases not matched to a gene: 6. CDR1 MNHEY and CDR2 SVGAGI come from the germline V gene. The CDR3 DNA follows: TGTGCCAGCAGTAGGGGACAGTTGATGAACACTGAAGCTTTCTTT. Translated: CASSRGQLMNTEAFF.

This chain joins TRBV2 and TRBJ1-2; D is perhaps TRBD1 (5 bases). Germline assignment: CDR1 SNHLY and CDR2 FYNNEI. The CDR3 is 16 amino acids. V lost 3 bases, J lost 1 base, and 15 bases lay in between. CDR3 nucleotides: TGTGCCAGCAGTGATATTGGGGCGGATGGTAACTATGGCTACACCTTC. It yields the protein CASSDIGADGNYGYTF.

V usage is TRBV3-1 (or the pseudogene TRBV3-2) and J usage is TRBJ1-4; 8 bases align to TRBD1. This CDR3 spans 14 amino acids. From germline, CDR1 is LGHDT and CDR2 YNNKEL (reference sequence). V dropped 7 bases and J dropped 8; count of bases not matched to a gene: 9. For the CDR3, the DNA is TGTGCCAGCAACCTACAGGGGGGAGGCGAAAAACTGTTTTTT. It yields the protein CASNLQGGGEKLFF.

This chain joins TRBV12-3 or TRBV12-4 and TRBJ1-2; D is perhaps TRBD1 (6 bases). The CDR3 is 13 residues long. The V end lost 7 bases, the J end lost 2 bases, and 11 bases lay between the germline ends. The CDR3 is CASTLGANYGYTF. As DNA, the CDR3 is TGTGCCAGCACCCTGGGGGCGAACTATGGCTACACCTTC.

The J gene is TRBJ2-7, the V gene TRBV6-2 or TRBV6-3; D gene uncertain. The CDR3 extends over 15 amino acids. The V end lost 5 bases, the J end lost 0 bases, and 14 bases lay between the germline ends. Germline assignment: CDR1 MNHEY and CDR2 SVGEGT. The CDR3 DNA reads TGTGCCAGCAGTGTCAGGCTCCTTATCTCCTACGAGCAGTACTTC. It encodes CASSVRLLISYEQYF.

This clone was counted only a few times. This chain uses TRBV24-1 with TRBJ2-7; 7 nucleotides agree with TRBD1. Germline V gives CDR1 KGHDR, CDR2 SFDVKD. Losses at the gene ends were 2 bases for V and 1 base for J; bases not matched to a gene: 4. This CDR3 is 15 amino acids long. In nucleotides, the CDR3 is TGTGCCACCAGTGATTCCCGGGACAGATCCTACGAGCAGTACTTC. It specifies CATSDSRDRSYEQYF.

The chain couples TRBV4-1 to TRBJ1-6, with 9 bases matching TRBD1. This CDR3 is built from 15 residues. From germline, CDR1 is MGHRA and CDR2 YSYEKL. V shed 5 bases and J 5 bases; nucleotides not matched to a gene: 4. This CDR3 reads CASSWTGEHNSPLHF. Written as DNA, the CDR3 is TGCGCCAGCAGCTGGACAGGGGAGCATAATTCACCCCTCCACTTT.

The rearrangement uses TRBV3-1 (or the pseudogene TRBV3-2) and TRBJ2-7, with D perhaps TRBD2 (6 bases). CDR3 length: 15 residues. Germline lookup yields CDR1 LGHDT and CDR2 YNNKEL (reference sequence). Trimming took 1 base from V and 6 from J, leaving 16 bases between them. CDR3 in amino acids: CASSQVLGRQGEQYF. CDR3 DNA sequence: TGTGCCAGCAGCCAAGTGCTGGGGAGGCAAGGCGAGCAGTACTTC.

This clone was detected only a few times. The CDR3 is CASSPNEGAKYNEQFF. CDR3 in DNA: TGTGCCAGCTCCCCCAACGAGGGGGCTAAATACAATGAGCAGTTCTTC. V gene TRBV18 combines with J gene TRBJ2-1; 7 bases match TRBD1. With 6 bases clipped from V and 4 bases from J, the junction kept 12 bases outside the gene matches. The CDR3 runs to 16 residues. CDR1 and CDR2 from the germline V gene are KGHSH and LQKENI.